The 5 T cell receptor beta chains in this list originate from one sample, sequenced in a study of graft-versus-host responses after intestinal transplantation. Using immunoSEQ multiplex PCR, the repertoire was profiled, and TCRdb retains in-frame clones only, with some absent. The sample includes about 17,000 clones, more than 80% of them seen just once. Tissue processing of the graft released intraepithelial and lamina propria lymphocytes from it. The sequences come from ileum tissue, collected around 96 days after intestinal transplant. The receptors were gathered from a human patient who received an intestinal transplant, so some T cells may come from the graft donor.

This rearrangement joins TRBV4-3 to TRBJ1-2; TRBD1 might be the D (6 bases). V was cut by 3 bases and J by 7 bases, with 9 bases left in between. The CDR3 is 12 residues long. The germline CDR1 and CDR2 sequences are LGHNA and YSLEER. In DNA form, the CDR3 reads TGCGCCAGCAGCCAGGGGGCGTCTGGCTACACCTTC. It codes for CASSQGASGYTF.

The CDR3 is CAISVRGASTDTQYF. The DNA of the CDR3 is TGTGCCATCAGTGTTCGGGGCGCTAGCACAGATACGCAGTATTTT. The chain carries TRBV10-3 and TRBJ2-3, with D possibly being TRBD1 or TRBD2 (5 bases each). V lost 4 bases and J lost 0, with 11 bases in between. CDR1 and CDR2 (germline): ENHRY, SYGVKD. There are 15 residues in the CDR3.

CDR3 loop: CASSPMTGAYGYTF. CDR3 coding DNA: TGTGCCAGCAGTCCGATGACAGGGGCATATGGCTACACCTTC. The V and J genes are TRBV6-5 and TRBJ1-2; 8 nucleotides match TRBD1. The junction had 7 bases not matched to a gene; V was cut back by 5 bases and J by 5 bases. The CDR3 is 14 amino acids. Looked up from germline, CDR1 is MNHEY and CDR2 is SVGAGI.

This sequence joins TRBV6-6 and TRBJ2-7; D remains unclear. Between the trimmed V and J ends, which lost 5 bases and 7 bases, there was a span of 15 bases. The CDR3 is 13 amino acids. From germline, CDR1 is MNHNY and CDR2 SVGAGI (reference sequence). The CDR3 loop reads CASSLYTLSEQYF. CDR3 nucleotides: TGTGCCAGCAGTCTATATACCCTTTCAGAGCAGTACTTC.

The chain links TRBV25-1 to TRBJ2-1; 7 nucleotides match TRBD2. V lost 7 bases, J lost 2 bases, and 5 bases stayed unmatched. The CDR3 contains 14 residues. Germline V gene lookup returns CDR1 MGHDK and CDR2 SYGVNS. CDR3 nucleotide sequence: TGTGCCAGCACTAAAGCGGGACCCTACAATGAGCAGTTCTTC. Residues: CASTKAGPYNEQFF.